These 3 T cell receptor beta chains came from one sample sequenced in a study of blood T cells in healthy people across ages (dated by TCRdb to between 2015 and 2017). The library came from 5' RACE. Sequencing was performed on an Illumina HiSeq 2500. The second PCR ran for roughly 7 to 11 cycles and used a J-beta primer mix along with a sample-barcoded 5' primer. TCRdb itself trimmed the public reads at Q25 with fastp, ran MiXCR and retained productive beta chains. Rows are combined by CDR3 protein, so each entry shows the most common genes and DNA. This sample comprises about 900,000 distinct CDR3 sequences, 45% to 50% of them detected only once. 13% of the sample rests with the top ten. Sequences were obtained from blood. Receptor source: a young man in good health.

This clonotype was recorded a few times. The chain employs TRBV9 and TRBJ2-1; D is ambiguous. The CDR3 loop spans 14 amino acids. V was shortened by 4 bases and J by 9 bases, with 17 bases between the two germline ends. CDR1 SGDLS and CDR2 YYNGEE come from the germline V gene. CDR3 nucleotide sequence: TGTGCCAGCAGCCCACAGATGTATGGGCGTGAGCAGTTCTTC. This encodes CASSPQMYGREQFF.

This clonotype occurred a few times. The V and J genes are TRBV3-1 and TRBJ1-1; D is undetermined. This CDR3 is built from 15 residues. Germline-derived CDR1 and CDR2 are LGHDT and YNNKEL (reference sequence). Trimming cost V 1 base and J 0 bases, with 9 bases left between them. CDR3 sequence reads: CASSQATVMNTEAFF. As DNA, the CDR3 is TGTGCCAGCAGCCAAGCCACAGTGATGAACACTGAAGCTTTCTTT.

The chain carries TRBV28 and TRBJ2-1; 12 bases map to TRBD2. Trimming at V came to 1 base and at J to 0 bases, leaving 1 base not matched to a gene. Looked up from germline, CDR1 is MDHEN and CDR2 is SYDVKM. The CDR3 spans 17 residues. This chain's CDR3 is CASSLSTSGSSYNEQFF. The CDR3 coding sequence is TGTGCCAGCAGTTTATCGACTAGCGGGAGCTCCTACAATGAGCAGTTCTTC.